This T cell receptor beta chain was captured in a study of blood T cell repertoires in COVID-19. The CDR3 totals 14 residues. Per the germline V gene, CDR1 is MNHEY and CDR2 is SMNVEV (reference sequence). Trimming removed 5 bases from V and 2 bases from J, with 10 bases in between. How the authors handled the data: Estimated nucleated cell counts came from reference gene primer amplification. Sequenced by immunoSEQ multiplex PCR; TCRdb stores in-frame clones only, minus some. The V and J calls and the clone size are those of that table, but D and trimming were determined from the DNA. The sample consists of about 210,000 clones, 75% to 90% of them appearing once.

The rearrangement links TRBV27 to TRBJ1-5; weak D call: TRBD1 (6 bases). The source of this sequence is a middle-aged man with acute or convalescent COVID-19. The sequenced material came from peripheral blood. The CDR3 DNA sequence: TGTGCCAGCAGTCCGAGACAGGGCAATCAGCCCCAGCATTTT. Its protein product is CASSPRQGNQPQHF.